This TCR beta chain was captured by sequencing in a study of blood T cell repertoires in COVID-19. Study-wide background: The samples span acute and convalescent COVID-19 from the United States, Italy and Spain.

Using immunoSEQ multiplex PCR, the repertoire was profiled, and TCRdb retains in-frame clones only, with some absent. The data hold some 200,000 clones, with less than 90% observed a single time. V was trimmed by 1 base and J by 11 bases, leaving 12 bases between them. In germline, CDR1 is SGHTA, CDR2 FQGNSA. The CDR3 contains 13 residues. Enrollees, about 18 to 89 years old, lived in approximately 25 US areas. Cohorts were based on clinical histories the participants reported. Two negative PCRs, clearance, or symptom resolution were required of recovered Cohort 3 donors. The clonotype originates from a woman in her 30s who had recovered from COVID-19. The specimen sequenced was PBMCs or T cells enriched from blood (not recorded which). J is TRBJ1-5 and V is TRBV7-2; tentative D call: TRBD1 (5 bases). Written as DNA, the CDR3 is TGTGCCAGCAGCTTAGGGCAGGGCTCGTCCCAGCATTTT. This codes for CASSLGQGSSQHF.